Listed below are T cell receptor beta chains from one sample, sequenced in a study of spatial heterogeneity in lung cancer. TCRdb processed the 5' RACE reads anew with MiXCR; each CDR3 protein has one entry. This sample has approximately 6,700 distinct CDR3 sequences; 1.3% occur once, and the top ten carry about 9.7%. This specimen was lung tumor tissue, taken at surgery. These receptors all come from a male donor with early-stage non-small cell lung cancer. The CDR3 runs from the conserved cysteine through the conserved F or W. A D gene is named only where the DNA matches it firmly. The size field reads how often the clone was seen (once, few, many) or a class if it is expanded.

J gene: TRBJ1-2
clone size: medium-sized
V gene: TRBV28
D gene: TRBD1
CDR3 protein: CASSRPGQGTGYGYTF
CDR3 DNA: TGTGCCAGCAGTCGTCCGGGACAGGGTACAGGCTATGGCTACACCTTC

J gene: TRBJ2-7
clone size: many
V gene: TRBV9
D gene: TRBD2
CDR3 protein: CASSERERGGYEQYF
CDR3 DNA: TGTGCCAGCAGCGAGCGGGAGCGAGGGGGCTACGAGCAGTACTTC

J gene: TRBJ2-7
clone size: medium-sized
V gene: TRBV7-2
D gene: TRBD1
CDR3 protein: CASSRQGSYEQYF
CDR3 DNA: TGTGCCAGCAGTCGACAGGGCTCGTACGAGCAGTACTTC

J gene: TRBJ1-6
clone size: medium-sized
V gene: TRBV9
D gene: TRBD1
CDR3 protein: CASSAGQGSSYNSPLHF
CDR3 DNA: TGTGCCAGCAGCGCCGGACAGGGGAGCTCCTATAATTCACCCCTCCACTTT

J gene: TRBJ2-3
clone size: many
V gene: TRBV29-1
D gene: TRBD1
CDR3 protein: CSVWTGTTDTQYF
CDR3 DNA: TGCAGCGTTTGGACAGGGACCACAGATACGCAGTATTTT

J gene: TRBJ2-3
clone size: medium-sized
V gene: TRBV11-2
D gene: .
CDR3 protein: CASSLDQASSDTQYF
CDR3 DNA: TGTGCCAGCAGCTTAGATCAGGCCTCCTCAGATACGCAGTATTTT

J gene: TRBJ1-2
clone size: many
V gene: TRBV29-1
D gene: .
CDR3 protein: CSVESLEGGYGYTF
CDR3 DNA: TGCAGCGTTGAGAGCCTCGAAGGGGGCTATGGCTACACCTTC

J gene: TRBJ2-4
clone size: many
V gene: TRBV5-1
D gene: .
CDR3 protein: CASSLAGDKNIQYF
CDR3 DNA: TGCGCCAGCAGCTTGGCTGGCGACAAAAACATTCAGTACTTC

J gene: TRBJ2-2
clone size: many
V gene: TRBV6-1
D gene: .
CDR3 protein: CASSEALHRADTGELFF
CDR3 DNA: TGTGCCAGCAGTGAAGCGCTTCATAGAGCGGACACCGGGGAGCTGTTTTTT

J gene: TRBJ1-5
clone size: medium-sized
V gene: TRBV5-5
D gene: .
CDR3 protein: CASSWREVGNQPQHF
CDR3 DNA: TGTGCCAGCAGCTGGCGGGAAGTGGGCAATCAGCCCCAGCATTTT

J gene: TRBJ1-2
clone size: medium-sized
V gene: TRBV7-8
D gene: .
CDR3 protein: CASSSYLANMYGYTF
CDR3 DNA: TGTGCCAGCAGCTCCTATTTAGCAAACATGTATGGCTACACCTTC

J gene: TRBJ2-3
clone size: many
V gene: TRBV4-2
D gene: TRBD2
CDR3 protein: CASSGGLAGAEDTQYF
CDR3 DNA: TGTGCCAGCAGCGGGGGACTAGCGGGGGCCGAAGATACGCAGTATTTT

J gene: TRBJ2-7
clone size: many
V gene: TRBV5-6
D gene: .
CDR3 protein: CASSSPAGPEQYF
CDR3 DNA: TGTGCCAGCAGCTCCCCCGCAGGGCCCGAGCAGTACTTC

J gene: TRBJ1-2
clone size: many
V gene: TRBV5-4
D gene: .
CDR3 protein: CASSHRGTLDNYGYTF
CDR3 DNA: TGTGCCAGCAGTCACCGGGGGACTCTTGATAACTATGGCTACACCTTC

J gene: TRBJ1-1
clone size: medium-sized
V gene: TRBV20-1
D gene: .
CDR3 protein: CSARDMAGNTEAFF
CDR3 DNA: TGCAGTGCTAGAGATATGGCAGGGAACACTGAAGCTTTCTTT

J gene: TRBJ2-3
clone size: medium-sized
V gene: TRBV30
D gene: TRBD2
CDR3 protein: CAWSLRGLAGVPADTQYF
CDR3 DNA: TGTGCCTGGAGTCTTCGAGGACTAGCGGGAGTTCCGGCAGATACGCAGTATTTT

J gene: TRBJ1-3
clone size: many
V gene: TRBV7-9
D gene: .
CDR3 protein: CASSKDSRNTIYF
CDR3 DNA: TGTGCCAGCAGCAAGGACAGCAGAAACACCATATATTTT

J gene: TRBJ1-2
clone size: many
V gene: TRBV30
D gene: TRBD1
CDR3 protein: CAWSRGRNYGYTF
CDR3 DNA: TGTGCCTGGAGCAGGGGGAGGAACTATGGCTACACCTTC

J gene: TRBJ1-5
clone size: medium-sized
V gene: TRBV7-9
D gene: .
CDR3 protein: CASSLWAVNSNQPQHF
CDR3 DNA: TGTGCCAGCAGTCTTTGGGCAGTCAATAGCAATCAGCCCCAGCATTTT

J gene: TRBJ1-2
clone size: medium-sized
V gene: TRBV18
D gene: .
CDR3 protein: CASSPAQENYGYTF
CDR3 DNA: TGTGCCAGCTCACCAGCTCAAGAGAACTATGGCTACACCTTC

J gene: TRBJ2-7
clone size: medium-sized
V gene: TRBV5-1
D gene: TRBD1
CDR3 protein: CASSGTGGGEQYF
CDR3 DNA: TGCGCCAGCAGCGGGACAGGAGGGGGCGAGCAGTACTTC

J gene: TRBJ2-3
clone size: medium-sized
V gene: TRBV5-1
D gene: TRBD2
CDR3 protein: CASSLAGTSGGPLSTDTQYF
CDR3 DNA: TGCGCCAGCAGCTTGGCCGGGACTAGCGGGGGCCCCTTGAGCACAGATACGCAGTATTTT

J gene: TRBJ1-1
clone size: many
V gene: TRBV6-1
D gene: .
CDR3 protein: CASSAPYTEAFF
CDR3 DNA: TGTGCCAGCAGTGCCCCCTACACTGAAGCTTTCTTT

J gene: TRBJ2-3
clone size: medium-sized
V gene: TRBV20-1
D gene: .
CDR3 protein: CSARVGSTEGDTQYF
CDR3 DNA: TGCAGTGCTAGAGTTGGGTCCACCGAGGGGGATACGCAGTATTTT

J gene: TRBJ2-5
clone size: many
V gene: TRBV4-2
D gene: .
CDR3 protein: CASSQDAATSETQYF
CDR3 DNA: TGTGCCAGCAGCCAAGATGCCGCCACCAGCGAGACCCAGTACTTC

J gene: TRBJ2-2
clone size: many
V gene: TRBV7-2
D gene: .
CDR3 protein: CASSLGLVGTGELFF
CDR3 DNA: TGTGCCAGCAGCTTAGGGCTAGTCGGCACCGGGGAGCTGTTTTTT

J gene: TRBJ2-7
clone size: many
V gene: TRBV19
D gene: .
CDR3 protein: CASKLAGMAAYEQYF
CDR3 DNA: TGTGCCAGTAAATTAGCAGGGATGGCAGCCTACGAGCAGTACTTC

J gene: TRBJ2-3
clone size: medium-sized
V gene: TRBV20-1
D gene: .
CDR3 protein: CSASLTSSTDTQYF
CDR3 DNA: TGCAGTGCTAGTCTCACTTCCAGCACAGATACGCAGTATTTT

J gene: TRBJ2-5
clone size: many
V gene: TRBV19
D gene: .
CDR3 protein: CASSTPGREETQYF
CDR3 DNA: TGTGCCAGTAGTACGCCCGGCAGGGAAGAGACCCAGTACTTC

J gene: TRBJ2-7
clone size: medium-sized
V gene: TRBV27
D gene: TRBD2
CDR3 protein: CASSLLAGYEQYF
CDR3 DNA: TGTGCCAGCAGTTTACTAGCGGGGTACGAGCAGTACTTC

J gene: TRBJ1-1
clone size: many
V gene: TRBV6-5
D gene: TRBD1
CDR3 protein: CASSFSTGAFTEAFF
CDR3 DNA: TGTGCCAGCAGTTTTTCGACAGGGGCCTTCACTGAAGCTTTCTTT

J gene: TRBJ2-5
clone size: many
V gene: TRBV27
D gene: .
CDR3 protein: CASSYQETQYF
CDR3 DNA: TGTGCCAGCAGTTACCAAGAGACCCAGTACTTC

J gene: TRBJ2-1
clone size: many
V gene: TRBV18
D gene: TRBD2
CDR3 protein: CASSPGLAGGYSYNEQFF
CDR3 DNA: TGTGCCAGCTCACCAGGACTAGCGGGGGGTTACTCCTACAATGAGCAGTTCTTC

J gene: TRBJ1-2
clone size: many
V gene: TRBV12-3/TRBV12-4
D gene: .
CDR3 protein: CASSFPRSLKGYTF
CDR3 DNA: TGTGCCAGCAGTTTCCCCAGGTCCCTTAAGGGCTACACCTTC

J gene: TRBJ1-1
clone size: medium-sized
V gene: TRBV20-1
D gene: TRBD1
CDR3 protein: CSARATGGNTEAFF
CDR3 DNA: TGCAGTGCTAGGGCTACAGGGGGGAACACTGAAGCTTTCTTT

J gene: TRBJ2-7
clone size: many
V gene: TRBV12-3/TRBV12-4
D gene: .
CDR3 protein: CASSPPASSYEQYF
CDR3 DNA: TGTGCCAGCAGTCCCCCGGCCAGCTCCTACGAGCAGTACTTC

J gene: TRBJ2-4
clone size: few
V gene: TRBV19
D gene: .
CDR3 protein: CASMGDTSRAQYF
CDR3 DNA: TGTGCCAGTATGGGGGACACCTCACGAGCTCAGTACTTC

J gene: TRBJ2-1
clone size: many
V gene: TRBV2
D gene: TRBD2
CDR3 protein: CASSEQLAGNNEQFF
CDR3 DNA: TGTGCCAGCAGTGAACAACTAGCGGGTAACAATGAGCAGTTCTTC

J gene: TRBJ1-2
clone size: many
V gene: TRBV19
D gene: TRBD1
CDR3 protein: CASSRGQGEYGYTF
CDR3 DNA: TGTGCCAGTAGTAGGGGACAGGGGGAGTATGGCTACACCTTC

J gene: TRBJ2-3
clone size: medium-sized
V gene: TRBV7-9
D gene: TRBD1
CDR3 protein: CASSLGQGITDTQYF
CDR3 DNA: TGTGCCAGCAGCTTAGGACAGGGAATCACAGATACGCAGTATTTT

J gene: TRBJ1-1
clone size: many
V gene: TRBV12-3/TRBV12-4
D gene: TRBD1
CDR3 protein: CASSPRQGLNTEAFF
CDR3 DNA: TGTGCCAGCAGTCCCCGACAGGGATTGAACACTGAAGCTTTCTTT

J gene: TRBJ1-6
clone size: many
V gene: TRBV7-3
D gene: .
CDR3 protein: CASSLDPGSYNSPLHF
CDR3 DNA: TGTGCCAGCAGTTTGGATCCGGGTTCCTATAATTCACCCCTCCACTTT

J gene: TRBJ2-5
clone size: many
V gene: TRBV6-4
D gene: .
CDR3 protein: CASSVSPVGVYQETQYF
CDR3 DNA: TGTGCCAGCAGTGTCTCCCCCGTCGGTGTGTACCAAGAGACCCAGTACTTC

J gene: TRBJ1-2
clone size: many
V gene: TRBV29-1
D gene: .
CDR3 protein: CSVVEAEDYGYTF
CDR3 DNA: TGCAGCGTTGTGGAGGCGGAAGACTATGGCTACACCTTC

J gene: TRBJ1-4
clone size: medium-sized
V gene: TRBV5-1
D gene: TRBD1
CDR3 protein: CASSRGQGVNEKLFF
CDR3 DNA: TGCGCCAGCAGCCGGGGACAGGGGGTTAATGAAAAACTGTTTTTT

J gene: TRBJ2-3
clone size: many
V gene: TRBV6-1
D gene: TRBD1
CDR3 protein: CASAYRGDSTDTQYF
CDR3 DNA: TGTGCCAGCGCTTACAGGGGTGACAGCACAGATACGCAGTATTTT

J gene: TRBJ2-5
clone size: many
V gene: TRBV28
D gene: TRBD1
CDR3 protein: CASSLFGTGQETQYF
CDR3 DNA: TGTGCCAGCAGTTTATTCGGGACAGGCCAAGAGACCCAGTACTTC

J gene: TRBJ1-5
clone size: many
V gene: TRBV30
D gene: TRBD1
CDR3 protein: CAWSSGQTDQPQHF
CDR3 DNA: TGTGCCTGGAGCTCGGGACAGACTGATCAGCCCCAGCATTTT

J gene: TRBJ1-1
clone size: many
V gene: TRBV6-1
D gene: .
CDR3 protein: CASSQRGEAFF
CDR3 DNA: TGTGCCAGCAGTCAGAGGGGTGAAGCTTTCTTT

J gene: TRBJ2-1
clone size: many
V gene: TRBV5-1
D gene: TRBD2
CDR3 protein: CASSLKSGGALNEQFF
CDR3 DNA: TGCGCCAGCAGCTTGAAAAGCGGGGGGGCCCTCAATGAGCAGTTCTTC

J gene: TRBJ1-1
clone size: many
V gene: TRBV30
D gene: .
CDR3 protein: CAWSGGSNTEAFF
CDR3 DNA: TGTGCCTGGAGTGGGGGTAGCAACACTGAAGCTTTCTTT

J gene: TRBJ2-1
clone size: many
V gene: TRBV3-1
D gene: .
CDR3 protein: CASSQPGRGTTLGEQFF
CDR3 DNA: TGTGCCAGCAGCCAGCCCGGTAGGGGGACGACTCTTGGTGAGCAGTTCTTC

J gene: TRBJ2-3
clone size: many
V gene: TRBV12-3/TRBV12-4
D gene: .
CDR3 protein: CASSRQTGGTDTQYF
CDR3 DNA: TGTGCCAGCAGTCGACAGACCGGCGGAACAGATACGCAGTATTTT

J gene: TRBJ1-3
clone size: many
V gene: TRBV2
D gene: TRBD1
CDR3 protein: CASSPRQGYGNTIYF
CDR3 DNA: TGTGCCAGCAGTCCACGACAGGGATACGGAAACACCATATATTTT

J gene: TRBJ1-6
clone size: many
V gene: TRBV30
D gene: .
CDR3 protein: CAWSVGARNSPLHF
CDR3 DNA: TGTGCCTGGAGTGTAGGGGCTCGGAATTCACCCCTCCACTTT